This TCR beta chain was profiled in a study of Graves' ophthalmopathy and Graves' hyperthyroidism. CDR3 length: 15 residues. Germline-derived CDR1 and CDR2 are MNHEY and SVGAGI. V dropped 0 bases and J dropped 5 bases, with 14 bases sitting between them. Amplification from RNA transcripts yielded the TCR beta CDR3 regions. RT-PCR with HTBI primers came first, then second-round multiplex PCR. TCRdb redid the calling of the multiplex PCR reads with MiXCR, one entry per CDR3 protein. Among about 660,000 distinct CDR3 sequences listed, about two fifths were seen once. This clonotype was counted ten times or more.

The source material was peripheral blood. The source of this sequence is an adult man with Graves' ophthalmopathy. This chain connects TRBV6-5 to TRBJ2-7; D may match TRBD1 or TRBD2 (6 bases each). CDR3 residues: CASSYSEGGSDEQYF. For the CDR3, the DNA is TGTGCCAGCAGTTACTCTGAGGGGGGCTCGGACGAGCAGTACTTC.